Detailed here is one T cell receptor beta chain. It lacks a known antigen. Base qualities are not provided; no much larger clone lies one nucleotide away. The immunoSEQ Assay was used to sequence TCRbeta CDR3 regions. After extraction, genomic DNA underwent amplification by bias-controlled multiplex PCR, followed by high-throughput sequencing. The paper's data handling went like this. Collapsing and filtering of sequences were performed to quantify the absolute abundance of each unique TCRbeta CDR3 region. T cell fraction was estimated by normalizing TCRbeta template counts to usable DNA, which was measured by amplifying reference genes present in all nucleated cells. Repertoire TCRs were annotated as SARS-CoV-2-specific by exact matching of V gene, CDR3 amino acid sequence and J gene to a known reactive TCR set. The reference SARS-CoV-2 TCR set was derived from MIRA and filtered for enrichment in COVID-19-positive ImmuneCODE repertoires, a step that removed public or cross-reactive TCRs. Drawing on the MIRA antigens, annotated TCRs were analysed further at the level of specific ORF or position within ORF. Depth was the summed frequency of annotated unique rearrangements, while breadth was defined as annotated unique rearrangements over total unique productive rearrangements. Two-sided Wilcoxon rank-sum tests were used to compare TCR breadth between groups. TCRdb took over this immuneACCESS table, retaining in-frame rearrangements with V and J assigned. Such tables are incomplete; in checked studies, under half of the missing clones stem from an unresolved V gene, and the remainder is unexplained. V and J calls and clone size are copied from that table; D and trimming were computed from the DNA. This sample has approximately 500,000 clones in its table, and around 88% of those were observed once. Roughly 13% of the sample lies in the top ten.

The sample is drawn from a study of Ad26.COV2.S vaccination and SARS-CoV-2 variants (dated by TCRdb to the early 2020s). Describing the broader study: Donors in the vaccine arm were drawn from COV1001, a phase I-IIa trial of Ad26.COV2.S in healthy adults that was multicentre, randomized, double-blind and placebo-controlled. Trial participants were randomized into five groups of five: low-dose or high-dose Ad26.COV2.S given once or twice, or placebo on both occasions. The specificity and breadth of SARS-CoV-2-reactive T cell receptors after Ad26.COV2.S vaccination were assessed by TCRbeta repertoire sequencing. Ad26.COV2.S was given intramuscularly at 5x10^10 or 1x10^11 viral particles, as a single shot or as two shots 56 days apart. A total of approximately 30 samples were included in the TCR-sequenced set, comprising some 20 Ad26.COV2.S vaccine recipients, 5 placebo recipients and 8 SARS-CoV-2 convalescent individuals. Investigators remained blinded to trial group allocation during experiments and outcome assessment. The investigation overall reported the following: After vaccination, substantial breadth of spike-specific CD8+ and CD4+ T cell responses was reported. Spike-specific TCR breadth was higher in Ad26.COV2.S recipients than in placebo recipients (P = 0.0014). Comparing responses between vaccine doses or regimens was not something the study was powered to do. Comparable non-spike TCR breadth was observed between vaccine and placebo recipients, consistent with only spike being contained in the vaccine. According to the authors, total T cell responses may have been underestimated by the TCR breadth and depth analyses.

According to the germline V gene, CDR1 reads SGHRS and CDR2 reads YFSETQ. Trimming takes 4 bases from V and 6 bases from J, and the germline ends sit 21 bases apart. The CDR3 holds 16 amino acids from the cysteine to the phenylalanine. This entry keeps only the CDR3 DNA: 48 bases, framed from base 1. The treatment or condition label, read with the paper, signifies: roughly 18 received Ad26.COV2.S at low or high dose, single or two shots; about 5 received placebo; per-sample allocation not given. Repertoires of vaccine and placebo recipients were sequenced from samples taken on day 63 after the first injection. In Cohort 1b, roughly 25 adults aged 18-55 years were enrolled at a single site in Boston, USA, between 29 July and 7 August 2020. Ad26.COV2.S consisted of a replication-incompetent adenovirus type 26 vector by which a prefusion-stabilized SARS-CoV-2 spike protein from the original Wuhan strain was expressed.

The TCR comes from a person aged 18 to 59 who received the Ad26.COV2.S COVID-19 vaccine or a placebo. The chain is assembled from TRBV5-1 and TRBJ2-3; TRBD1 is a weak D gene call, 5 bases matching. Sample: peripheral blood, taken in a trial of Ad26.COV2.S vaccine versus placebo. The nucleotide sequence reads as follows: TGCGCCAGCAGCCCCACGACAGTGCAGGCGATGGATACGCAGTATTTT. This translates into CASSPTTVQAMDTQYF.